This T cell receptor (beta chain) was recovered during a study of immune evolution from preneoplasia to lung adenocarcinoma. Patients had resection in Japan or China between about 2014 and 2018. The study, taken as a whole, reports: From normal lung to invasive adenocarcinoma, top clone frequencies appeared to decrease. Later-stage lesions seemingly showed higher T cell density and diversity than normal lung.

Trimming cost V 5 bases and J 4 bases, with 13 bases left between them. The CDR3 is made up of 14 amino acids. Germline assignment: CDR1 SEHNR and CDR2 FQNEAQ (reference sequence). Using immunoSEQ multiplex PCR, the repertoire was profiled, and TCRdb retains in-frame clones only, with some absent. The table records about 5,000 clones, roughly 81% of them present only once. Details on this clone: No antigen is known for it.

This sequence originates from a donor of 70 years or more with lung adenocarcinoma. The chain uses TRBV7-9 and TRBJ2-3; possible D gene TRBD2, 6 bases. The sequencing input was FFPE adjacent normal lung tissue. DNA for the CDR3: TGTGCCAGCAGCCACGGAGGGTCAGCAGATACGCAGTATTTT. This codes for CASSHGGSADTQYF.